This TCR beta chain appears in the sequencing data of a study of neurological immune-mediated disorders (dated by TCRdb to between 2017 and 2020). With respect to the entire study: Peripheral blood TCR-beta repertoires from patients with HTLV-I-associated myelopathy (HAM/TSP), patients with multiple sclerosis, and healthy controls were compared in the study using UMI-based sequencing. The roughly 100 TCR-beta libraries covered PBMC samples along with longitudinal samples, technical triplicates, and paired sorted CD4+ and CD8+ T-cell subsets. The cohort was made up of about 66 subjects, consisting of around 14 HAM/TSP patients, about 34 multiple sclerosis patients and 20 or so healthy controls.

General conclusions and limits of the study: No identical CDR3 amino acid sequences were shared among expanded clones across subjects, suggesting private TCR-beta repertoires in all groups. TCR clonal expansion was highest in HAM/TSP patients and lowest in MS patients, with MS patients falling below even healthy controls.

This clonotype was observed many times. Its antigen remains unidentified. Nothing much larger sits one base from this clone, and base qualities are not available. To synthesize cDNA, template-switch 5'RACE was performed with a primer carrying a 10-nucleotide random unique molecular identifier so that each TCR transcript was tagged. Each sequencing run produced over 170 million TCR-beta sequences covering 15-18 subjects. The RNeasy kit was used for extraction of total RNA. TCR-beta VDJ regions were amplified with primers for the TCR constant region and the 5'RACE anchor, using the KAPA Real-time Library Amplification kit. A first PCR added sample indexes and Illumina adaptors, and a second PCR then raised library yield. After purification with Ampure beads, the TCR product of roughly 650 bp was size-selected on a 2% E-gel SizeSelection system. Library quality was checked on a Bioanalyzer, concentration was measured with Qubit, and libraries were quantified with the Kapa Library Quantification kit before pooling. An Illumina HiSeq 2500 was used to sequence the libraries paired-end at 2 x 150 bp. To increase sequence diversity, about 23-30% phiX was spiked into each library pool. The authors processed their data as follows. Quality-filtered reads were processed with the UMI-based MiGEC pipeline, which removed over 85% of raw TCR sequences during error correction. IMGT germline references were used for aligning VDJ genes, and each clonotype was defined as a unique CDR3 amino acid sequence together with its V-J genes. Clonal expansion, Shannon diversity and CDR3 relatedness were evaluated with VDJtools (CalcPairwiseDistances, ClusterSamples), while phylogenetic trees were built in CLCbio workbench. A clone was classed as expanded if it had 8 or more unique UMIs, a cutoff based on coefficient-of-variation modelling across technical triplicates. The public reads were reprocessed in TCRdb via fastp at Q25 and MiXCR, keeping in-frame beta chains. Rows matching on CDR3 protein sequence are summarized as one entry with the most common DNA and genes. The V and J calls and clone size come from TCRdb's table, not from the authors' own analysis. The sample table records fewer than 85,000 distinct CDR3 sequences; over 15% of these occur just once. The ten top clones hold roughly 14% of the sample.

The healthy controls were volunteers from a blood bank in Maryland, USA. For the unsorted PBMC libraries, 2 million PBMCs were stored in RNAlater at -80 degrees C until RNA extraction and were used to generate the libraries. PBMCs were separated from peripheral blood using Ficoll-Hypaque density gradient centrifugation and then cryopreserved in liquid nitrogen. This TCR was sampled from a woman between 40 and 50 years old in good health. The source material was PBMCs.

The CDR3 region reads CATGYSTNEQFF. The sequenced DNA: TGTGCCACTGGGTACTCCACTAATGAGCAGTTCTTC. The rearrangement combines TRBV12-3 or TRBV12-4 with TRBJ2-1; the D gene cannot be named for sure. The CDR3, from cysteine to phenylalanine, totals 12 residues. Only the CDR3 DNA is retained, 36 bases long and in frame from the first base. V is clipped by 10 bases and J by 7 bases, and the sequence between their germline boundaries is 14 bases long.